This is a list of T cell receptor beta chains from one sample in a study of glioma-infiltrating T cells after dendritic cell vaccination. Measured with immunoSEQ multiplex PCR; TCRdb has only the in-frame clones, and not every one. The profile covers tens of thousands of clones, with 75% to 90% appearing a single time and around 6.5% taken by the ten largest. The material sequenced was blood, taken after dendritic cell vaccination. The receptors were gathered from a human donor with glioblastoma. CDR3s include the opening cysteine and the closing phenylalanine or tryptophan. Fields, in order: clone size, V gene, J gene, D gene, CDR3 DNA, CDR3 protein. The D gene is left open where the match is weak. The size field is filled for only some rows; it gives once, few, many or a size class.

>NA|TRBV5-6|TRBJ1-1|TRBD1
TGTGCCAGCAGGGGGACAGGGACGATGAACACTGAAGCTTTCTTT
CASRGTGTMNTEAFF
>NA|TRBV10-3|TRBJ2-7|NA
TGTGCCATCAGGCCCGGGAACTCCTACGAGCAGTACTTC
CAIRPGNSYEQYF
>NA|TRBV10-3|TRBJ1-6|NA
TGTGCCATCAGTTTACAGGGCGGTTCACCCCTCCACTTT
CAISLQGGSPLHF
>NA|TRBV4-3|TRBJ2-3|TRBD2
TGCGCCAGCAGCCCGTCCGGGGGGGGAGCTAGCACAGATACGCAGTATTTT
CASSPSGGGASTDTQYF
>NA|TRBV13|TRBJ2-6|NA
TGTGCCAGCAGCCAGACTAAGGCTGGGGCCAACGTCCTGACTTTC
CASSQTKAGANVLTF
>once|TRBV18|TRBJ2-5|TRBD2
TGTGCCAGCTCACCGACTAGCGGGGGGCTACAAGAGACCCAGTACTTC
CASSPTSGGLQETQYF
>NA|TRBV9|TRBJ1-1|NA
TGTGCCAGCAGCGTGGAGGGCCAGAGGAACACTGAAGCTTTCTTT
CASSVEGQRNTEAFF
>NA|TRBV29-1|TRBJ2-7|NA
TGCAGCGTTGAAGATACAGCCTACGAGCAGTACTTC
CSVEDTAYEQYF
>NA|TRBV7-3|TRBJ1-3|TRBD1
TGTGCCAGCAGCTTAACTGGACAGGGGGGAAACACCATATATTTT
CASSLTGQGGNTIYF
>NA|TRBV19|TRBJ2-7|NA
TGTGCCAGTAGTATTGGGGACAATCGGGGCGAGCAGTACTTC
CASSIGDNRGEQYF
>few|TRBV6-1|TRBJ1-4|TRBD1
TGTGCCAGCAGTGACGCCGGGACAGCAGAAGAAAAACTGTTTTTT
CASSDAGTAEEKLFF
>NA|TRBV5-1|TRBJ2-2|TRBD2
TGCGCCAGCAGCTTGGCGTCCGGGACTAGGAAGTCGAACACCGGGGAGCTGTTTTTT
CASSLASGTRKSNTGELFF
>NA|TRBV5-1|TRBJ1-6|NA
TGCGCCAGCAGCCGGGGGAGCAGGGACTCAAATTCACCCCTCCACTTT
CASSRGSRDSNSPLHF
>NA|TRBV6-1|TRBJ2-1|NA
TGTGCCAGCAGTGAAAGGAGAGGGTGGGAGCAGTTCTTC
CASSERRGWEQFF
>once|TRBV5-1|TRBJ1-3|TRBD1
TGCGCCAGCAGCCCACAGGGGGCTATCTCTGGAAACACCATATATTTT
CASSPQGAISGNTIYF
>few|TRBV7-3|TRBJ2-1|TRBD1
TGTGCCAGCAGCTTAGGGACAGCCGACATTGAGCAGTTCTTC
CASSLGTADIEQFF
>NA|TRBV6-5|TRBJ2-7|NA
TGTGCCAGCAGGGGGAGCTCCTACGAGCAGTACTTC
CASRGSSYEQYF
>NA|TRBV7-6|TRBJ1-2|TRBD1
TGTGCCAGCAGCCCGAACAGGGGGGAAGGCTACACCTTC
CASSPNRGEGYTF
>once|TRBV11-2|TRBJ2-1|NA
TGTGCCAGCAGCTCCGGGGAATACAATGAGCAGTTCTTC
CASSSGEYNEQFF
>NA|TRBV6-1|TRBJ1-2|TRBD1
TGTGCCAGCAGTCGCGGACAGGAAGCAAACTATGGCTACACCTTC
CASSRGQEANYGYTF
>NA|TRBV4-2|TRBJ1-2|NA
TGTGCCAGCAGCCAAGCCGCCCTACGGGAAGGGTATGGCTACACCTTC
CASSQAALREGYGYTF
>NA|TRBV11-1|TRBJ2-5|TRBD2
TGTGCCAGCAGCCGCGATACCGGGACTAGCGGGGGGACCCAGTACTTC
CASSRDTGTSGGTQYF
>NA|TRBV6-1|TRBJ1-1|TRBD1
TGTGCCAGCACCATGACAGGGCGAACTGAAGCTTTCTTT
CASTMTGRTEAFF
>NA|TRBV18|TRBJ2-5|TRBD1
TGTGCCAGCTCGTCCTACAGGGGCCGCGAAGAGACCCAGTACTTC
CASSSYRGREETQYF
>NA|TRBV2|TRBJ1-2|TRBD1
TGTGCCAGCACCAGGGACAGGGAATCGGATATAGGTGGCTACACCTTC
CASTRDRESDIGGYTF
>NA|TRBV10-3|TRBJ1-6|TRBD1
TGTGCCATCAGCGCCCGGACAGGGGATTATAATTCACCCCTCCACTTT
CAISARTGDYNSPLHF
>NA|TRBV30|TRBJ2-7|NA
TGTGCCTGGTTTATGAGATACGAGCAGTACTTC
CAWFMRYEQYF
>NA|TRBV6-5|TRBJ1-5|NA
TGTGCCAGCAGTTCGGACGGGGATCAGCCCCAGCATTTT
CASSSDGDQPQHF
>NA|TRBV5-5|TRBJ1-2|NA
TGTGCCAGCAGCGAAGGGGCCGACGGCTACACCTTC
CASSEGADGYTF
>NA|TRBV30|TRBJ2-7|TRBD1
TGTGCCTTCGGGTTCGGGACAGACCTCTACGAGCAGTACTTC
CAFGFGTDLYEQYF
>NA|TRBV4-3|TRBJ1-4|TRBD1
TGCGCCAGCAGCCAAGGGGACAGTGGGAAGGAAAAACTGTTTTTT
CASSQGDSGKEKLFF
>NA|TRBV19|TRBJ1-5|TRBD1
TGTGCCAGTAGTATAGTGCGTGGCAGGGGGCGTCTTCAGCCCCAGCATTTT
CASSIVRGRGRLQPQHF
>NA|TRBV5-6|TRBJ1-2|TRBD1
TGTGCCAGCAGCTTGGGACAGGGAGTTGGCTACACCTTC
CASSLGQGVGYTF
>NA|TRBV5-6|TRBJ1-1|NA
TGTGCCAGCAGCTACTCTGGGGGGGGTGGGACTGAAGCTTTCTTT
CASSYSGGGGTEAFF
>NA|TRBV7-9|TRBJ2-3|NA
TGTGCCAGCAGCTTAGATGAGCTTGATACGCAGTATTTT
CASSLDELDTQYF
>NA|TRBV7-9|TRBJ1-1|TRBD1
TGTGCCAGCAGCGTTAGGGACAGGAGCAACACTGAAGCTTTCTTT
CASSVRDRSNTEAFF
>NA|TRBV19|TRBJ2-5|NA
TGTGCCAGTAGTATGGGCAGGGATGCGACCCAGTACTTC
CASSMGRDATQYF
>NA|TRBV25-1|TRBJ2-7|NA
TGTGCCAGCAGTGATTCAGGGGATAAGGCCTACGAGCAGTACTTC
CASSDSGDKAYEQYF
>NA|TRBV9|TRBJ2-1|TRBD1
TGTGCCAGCAGCGCTGCAGGACAGGGGTTGGTTGATGAGCAGTTCTTC
CASSAAGQGLVDEQFF
>NA|TRBV9|TRBJ1-1|NA
TGTGCCAGCAGCCCCCGCCCTGCAGGTTACACTGAAGCTTTCTTT
CASSPRPAGYTEAFF
>NA|TRBV18|TRBJ1-2|NA
TGTGCCAGCTCACCTACGCGTGAGGGAGCTAACTATGGCTACACCTTC
CASSPTREGANYGYTF
>NA|TRBV29-1|TRBJ1-2|NA
TGCAGCGTTCAACAGAACTATGGCTACACCTTC
CSVQQNYGYTF
>NA|TRBV5-1|TRBJ1-2|NA
TGCGCCAGCAGCGACCCCGGAGGCTATGGCTACACCTTC
CASSDPGGYGYTF
>NA|TRBV4-1|TRBJ1-1|NA
TGCGCCAGCAGCCAAGGAGCAGGGGTGAGGACTGAAGCTTTCTTT
CASSQGAGVRTEAFF
>NA|TRBV7-2|TRBJ1-5|TRBD1
TGTGCCAGCAGCTGGGACAGGAGCAATCAGCCCCAGCATTTT
CASSWDRSNQPQHF
>NA|TRBV6-5|TRBJ1-2|TRBD1
TGTGCCAGCATTCTACAGGGGGCGAACGGCTACACCTTC
CASILQGANGYTF
>NA|TRBV7-2|TRBJ1-5|NA
TGTGCCAGCAGCCGCGGGACGAGCAATCAGCCCCAGCATTTT
CASSRGTSNQPQHF
>NA|TRBV19|TRBJ2-1|TRBD2
TGTGCCAGTAGTCCGCCGGGACTAGCGGGGAACAATGAGCAGTTCTTC
CASSPPGLAGNNEQFF
>NA|TRBV7-8|TRBJ1-2|NA
TGTGCCAGCAGCCCCACAGGGACCGACTATGGCTACACCTTC
CASSPTGTDYGYTF
>NA|TRBV7-8|TRBJ1-1|NA
TGTGCCAGCAGCTTAGGTTTTGAGGGAGTAAACACTGAAGCTTTCTTT
CASSLGFEGVNTEAFF
>NA|TRBV10-3|TRBJ2-2|NA
TGTGCCATCAGGGGGCAGGCAAGCACCGGGGAGCTGTTTTTT
CAIRGQASTGELFF
>NA|TRBV15|TRBJ2-7|NA
TGTGCCACCAGCAGAGATACACAGGGATCCTACGAGCAGTACTTC
CATSRDTQGSYEQYF